Following are 15 T cell receptor beta chains from one sample sequenced in a study of T cells expressing NK-cell markers. TCRdb re-called the 5' RACE reads, yielding one record per CDR3 amino acid sequence without DNA. There are 250,000 to 300,000 distinct CDR3 sequences in the sample, with around 0.37% held by the top ten. Input material: blood T cells: a sorted CD56 or NKG2C T cell subset, CD4+ or CD8+ T cells, or bulk PBMC T cells (not recorded which). Receptor source: a man between 18 and 29 years old in good health.

The genes are TRBV12-3 or TRBV12-4 and TRBJ2-3; TCRdb calls TRBD1, which cannot be checked without DNA. The CDR3 spans 17 residues. CDR3 sequence: CASSLASLTVGTDTQYF.

This chain connects TRBV24-1 to TRBJ2-2; TCRdb returns TRBD1, unconfirmable since there is no DNA. The germline gives CDR1 KGHDR, CDR2 SFDVKD. The CDR3 spans 17 residues. CDR3 protein: CATSEPPGQGTSGELFF.

The chain joins TRBV5-1 to TRBJ1-1; TCRdb outputs TRBD1, but without DNA this stays unchecked. Germline CDR1 and CDR2: SGHRS and YFSETQ. CDR3 size: 16 residues. The CDR3 protein is CASSLLTRTANTEAFF.

The V and J genes are TRBV5-5 and TRBJ2-1. Looked up from germline, CDR1 is SGHKS and CDR2 is YYEKEE (reference sequence). The CDR3 runs 16 residues. CDR3 in amino acids: CASRIGLAGSYNEQFF.

The chain links TRBV15 to TRBJ2-3; TCRdb reports TRBD2, a call that lacks DNA to check it against. The length of the CDR3 is 18 residues. CDR1 is LNHNV and CDR2 is YYDKDF in the germline V gene (reference sequence). CDR3: CATSRDRVRLGAEDTQYF.

J is TRBJ1-1 and V is TRBV18; TCRdb's D gene call, TRBD1, goes unchecked for lack of DNA. The CDR3 is 14 amino acids. CDR1 and CDR2 (germline): KGHSH, LQKENI. This CDR3 is CASSPLLRTDEAFF.

J is TRBJ2-1 and V is TRBV20-1; TCRdb lists TRBD1, though no DNA is available to test this call. This CDR3 spans 16 amino acids. Per the germline V gene, CDR1 is DFQATT and CDR2 is SNEGSKA (reference sequence). The CDR3 reads CSARNLLAGADNEQFF.

The chain recombines TRBV6-2 or TRBV6-3 with TRBJ2-7. The CDR3 has 12 amino acids. In germline, CDR1 is MNHEY, CDR2 SVGEGT. CDR3 amino acids: CASGNTGEEQYF.

The V gene is TRBV5-1, the J gene TRBJ2-3; TCRdb names TRBD1, which stays unverified in the absence of DNA. The length of the CDR3 is 14 residues. CDR1 is SGHRS, CDR2 YFSETQ, per germline. The CDR3: CASSVGQDLDTQYF.

The rearrangement joins TRBV5-1 to TRBJ2-7. The CDR3 runs 12 residues. CDR1 and CDR2 (germline): SGHRS, YFSETQ. This CDR3 is CASSLEGYEQYF.

The chain is built from TRBV28 and TRBJ2-1; TCRdb outputs TRBD1, but without DNA this stays unchecked. CDR1 and CDR2 from the germline V gene are MDHEN and SYDVKM. The CDR3 has 15 amino acids. CDR3 amino acids: CASSSQGGGSNEQFF.

V is TRBV20-1 and J is TRBJ1-5; TCRdb gives TRBD1 as the D gene, but with no DNA this cannot be confirmed. Germline CDR1 and CDR2: DFQATT and SNEGSKA (reference sequence). The CDR3 extends over 17 amino acids. CDR3: CSARVGTGGDLYQPQHF.

The V call is TRBV5-1, the J call TRBJ2-7; TCRdb designates TRBD1, a call that cannot be tested without DNA. The CDR3 spans 14 residues. Looked up from germline, CDR1 is SGHRS and CDR2 is YFSETQ. Here the CDR3 reads CASSLRGGLDEQYF.

This chain links TRBV7-2 with TRBJ1-2; TCRdb's D gene call, TRBD1, goes unchecked for lack of DNA. Per the germline V gene, CDR1 is SGHTA and CDR2 is FQGNSA. This CDR3 is 14 amino acids long. The CDR3: CASSLVGQLYGYTF.

The genes are TRBV29-1 and TRBJ2-1. Germline CDR1 SQVTM, CDR2 ANQGSEA. This CDR3 region has 13 residues. CDR3 residues: CSVEGGRWNEQFF.